The 30 T cell receptor beta chains given below trace back to one sample, sequenced in a study of T-cell reconstitution after alpha-beta-depleted transplantation in children. Construction of the TCRbeta library involved unique molecular identifiers. MiXCR was run by TCRdb on the PCR reads, yielding one entry per CDR3 protein. The profile shows approximately 230,000 distinct CDR3 sequences, roughly 26% of them singletons. Sequencing was performed on PBMCs, taken before TCRalphabeta/CD19-depleted stem cell transplant. All receptors come from a girl aged 2-10 years with Fanconi anemia, due to receive a stem cell transplant.

This clonotype was observed a handful of times. The chain employs TRBV7-8 and TRBJ2-5; D is unclear. The CDR3 runs to 12 residues. The germline V and J ends were trimmed by 1 base and 5 bases, with 5 bases remaining between them. The germline V gene encodes CDR1 SGHVS and CDR2 FQNEAQ. CDR3 in amino acids: CASSLVPETQYF. Written as DNA, the CDR3 is TGTGCCAGCAGCTTAGTCCCTGAGACCCAGTACTTC.

This chain links TRBV20-1 with TRBJ2-1, with D tentatively TRBD2 (6 bases). From germline, CDR1 is DFQATT and CDR2 SNEGSKA (reference sequence). V lost 6 bases and J 7 bases, leaving 10 bases between the germline ends. The CDR3 is 11 amino acids. CDR3 in amino acids: CSADYQNEQFF. The CDR3, as DNA: TGCAGTGCGGACTACCAGAATGAGCAGTTCTTC.

This clonotype has only a few counts. This chain joins TRBV7-9 and TRBJ2-2; no firm D call. Per germline, CDR1 SEHNR and CDR2 FQNEAQ (reference sequence). Trimming removed 6 bases from V and 4 bases from J, with 9 bases in between. The length of the CDR3 is 13 residues. CDR3 bases: TGTGCCAGCAGGCCCACTATCACCGGGGAGCTGTTTTTT. Protein sequence: CASRPTITGELFF.

This rearrangement joins TRBV7-9 to TRBJ2-3, with TRBD2 identical over 9 bases. V lost 5 bases to trimming and J lost 4 bases; unmatched junction nucleotides: 10. Germline CDR1 is SEHNR and CDR2 is FQNEAQ (reference sequence). This CDR3 spans 16 amino acids. The CDR3 nucleotides are TGTGCCAGCAGCATCCCTAGCGGGGTTGTGGCAGATACGCAGTATTTT. Translated: CASSIPSGVVADTQYF.

This clonotype was observed a few times. This chain connects TRBV29-1 to TRBJ2-7; TRBD2 might be the D (5 bases). Germline V gene lookup returns CDR1 SQVTM and CDR2 ANQGSEA. CDR3 size: 12 residues. V was pared by 4 bases and J by 3 bases, with 10 bases between. CDR3 protein: CSVAEGIYEQYF. DNA of the CDR3: TGCAGCGTTGCAGAGGGAATCTACGAGCAGTACTTC.

At least ten counts were recorded for this clonotype. The chain employs TRBV20-1 and TRBJ2-3; D remains unclear. V was cut by 5 bases and J by 3 bases, with 9 bases left in between. The CDR3 spans 12 residues. Germline loops: CDR1 DFQATT, CDR2 SNEGSKA (reference sequence). In nucleotides, the CDR3 is TGCAGTGCTGGCGACCCGACAGATACGCAGTATTTT. Translation: CSAGDPTDTQYF.

The chain links TRBV11-2 to TRBJ2-7; D possibly corresponds to TRBD2 (6 bases). Trimming took 2 bases from V and 6 from J, leaving 14 bases between them. The germline gives CDR1 SGHAT, CDR2 FQNNGV. This CDR3 spans 14 amino acids. As DNA, the CDR3 is TGTGCCAGCAGCTTACGGGAGTTGGCTCGCGAGCAGTACTTC. Amino acid sequence: CASSLRELAREQYF.

This chain joins TRBV29-1 and TRBJ2-7; 8 nucleotides align to TRBD1. CDR3 length: 13 residues. Germline V gene lookup returns CDR1 SQVTM and CDR2 ANQGSEA. Trimming cost V 3 bases and J 1 base; bases outside gene matches: 2. CDR3 region: CSVEGQVSYEQYF. CDR3 in DNA: TGCAGCGTTGAGGGACAGGTGTCCTACGAGCAGTACTTC.

This clonotype was counted many times. The chain is built from TRBV29-1 and TRBJ2-1, with D possibly matching TRBD1 (5 bases). The CDR3 has 11 residues. Germline CDR1 SQVTM, CDR2 ANQGSEA. Trimming removed 7 bases at V and 2 bases at J, with 6 bases between. DNA for the CDR3: TGCAGCGCGACAGCCTACAATGAGCAGTTCTTC. It is translated as CSATAYNEQFF.

The V call is TRBV15, the J call TRBJ1-5, with D tentatively TRBD1 (6 bases). Deletions cut 10 bases from V and 8 bases from J, with 18 bases between. CDR3 length: 13 amino acids. Germline lookup yields CDR1 LNHNV and CDR2 YYDKDF (reference sequence). CDR3 coding DNA: TGTGCCAGCCGGCGGACAGCGGGGGAGCCCCAGCATTTT. Translated, it gives CASRRTAGEPQHF.

The chain carries TRBV7-2 and TRBJ2-3, with a possible D match to TRBD2 (6 bases). The CDR3 is 12 residues long. The V gene's germline CDR1 is SGHTA and CDR2 FQGNSA. Trimming took off 4 bases at V and 7 bases at J, with 9 bases between the two ends. For the CDR3, the DNA is TGTGCCAGCAGCTCGGGACTCCATACGCAGTATTTT. Its translation is CASSSGLHTQYF. Full variable domain (rest looked up from reference TRBV7-2 and TRBJ2-3): GAGVSQSPSNKVTEKGKDVELRCDPISGHTALYWYRQSLGQGLEFLIYFQGNSAPDKSGLPSDRFSAERTGGSVSTLTIQRTQQEDSAVYLCASSSGLHTQYFGPGTRLTVL.

This clonotype was observed a handful of times. J is TRBJ1-4 and V is TRBV6-5; TRBD1 is a possible D gene (5 bases). The germline gives CDR1 MNHEY, CDR2 SVGAGI. This CDR3 spans 14 amino acids. With 2 bases removed from V and 5 bases from J, the gap between germline ends came to 9 bases. CDR3 sequence reads: CASSYARQNEKLFF. DNA of the CDR3: TGTGCCAGCAGTTACGCGCGACAGAATGAAAAACTGTTTTTT.

This clonotype came up a few times. The chain is built from TRBV3-1 and TRBJ2-7; TRBD2 is a possible D gene (6 bases). CDR3 size: 13 residues. V lost 7 bases and J 6 bases, leaving 16 bases between the germline ends. CDR1 LGHDT and CDR2 YNNKEL come from the germline V gene (reference sequence). The CDR3 region has the DNA TGTGCCAGCACCCAGCAGGTGGGAGGCGAGCAGTACTTC. Its translation: CASTQQVGGEQYF.

This clonotype was picked up many times. The chain couples TRBV29-1 to TRBJ2-2; tentative D call: TRBD2 (5 bases). This CDR3 spans 13 amino acids. Trimming took 5 bases from V and 5 from J, leaving 12 bases between them. From germline, CDR1 is SQVTM and CDR2 ANQGSEA. The CDR3 nucleotides are TGCAGCGTTAATGATAGAGGGACCGGGGAGCTGTTTTTT. It yields the protein CSVNDRGTGELFF.

V gene TRBV5-1 combines with J gene TRBJ1-1; D is uncertain. The CDR3 is made up of 15 amino acids. The V and J ends lost 0 bases and 0 bases respectively, with 9 bases between them. Germline lookup yields CDR1 SGHRS and CDR2 YFSETQ. CDR3 sequence: CASSLGRPMNTEAFF. The CDR3 DNA is TGCGCCAGCAGCTTGGGGCGCCCCATGAACACTGAAGCTTTCTTT. The full variable domain, its missing parts supplied by reference TRBV5-1 and TRBJ1-1, is KAGVTQTPRYLIKTRGQQVTLSCSPISGHRSVSWYQQTPGQGLQFLFEYFSETQRNKGNFPGRFSGRQFSNSRSEMNVSTLELGDSALYLCASSLGRPMNTEAFFGQGTRLTVV.

The chain couples TRBV25-1 to TRBJ2-7; D gene ambiguous. The germline gives CDR1 MGHDK, CDR2 SYGVNS. CDR3 size: 14 residues. Trimming removed 1 base at V and 10 bases at J, with 17 bases between. The CDR3 coding sequence is TGTGCCAGCAGTGAATTGGGCTGGGGTGGGGAACAGTACTTC. Translated, it gives CASSELGWGGEQYF.

This clonotype came up many times. This chain joins TRBV20-1 and TRBJ2-7; D gene unclear. Looked up from germline, CDR1 is DFQATT and CDR2 is SNEGSKA (reference sequence). CDR3 size: 15 residues. Trimming pared 0 bases from V and 1 base from J, leaving 13 bases between. The CDR3 nucleotides are TGCAGTGCTAGAGATCCGAAATTGGGGTCCTACGAGCAGTACTTC. Protein sequence: CSARDPKLGSYEQYF.

This clonotype has only a few counts. The rearrangement uses TRBV29-1 and TRBJ1-1, with a tentative D call TRBD1 (5 bases). The length of the CDR3 is 13 residues. The V gene lost 7 bases and the J gene lost 2 bases, with 14 bases spanning the gap. Looked up from germline, CDR1 is SQVTM and CDR2 is ANQGSEA. In DNA form, the CDR3 reads TGCAGCGCCGACAATCAGGGTAACACTGAAGCTTTCTTT. This codes for CSADNQGNTEAFF.

This clonotype was recorded at least ten times. This rearrangement joins TRBV12-3 or TRBV12-4 to TRBJ2-7, with 10 bases aligning to TRBD2. V shed 3 bases, J shed 5 bases, and the junction held 7 bases outside the gene matches. The CDR3 extends over 15 amino acids. As DNA, the CDR3 is TGTGCCAGCAGTTTCGGGGCTAGCGGGAGTCACGAGCAGTACTTC. Residues: CASSFGASGSHEQYF.

Many counts were recorded for this clonotype. The chain is built from TRBV15 and TRBJ2-7, with 8 bases that match TRBD1. Germline V CDR1 and CDR2: LNHNV, YYDKDF (reference sequence). The CDR3 runs 15 residues. The V gene end was trimmed by 5 bases and the J gene end by 0 bases; junction bases not matched to a gene: 6. The CDR3, as DNA: TGTGCCACCAGCTCGTGGCAGGGGGCCTCCTACGAGCAGTACTTC. This translates into CATSSWQGASYEQYF.

There are many counts of this clonotype. The chain combines TRBV28 with TRBJ1-1, with D uncertain. The CDR3 has 13 amino acids. Per germline, CDR1 MDHEN and CDR2 SYDVKM. Trimming pared 2 bases from V and 10 bases from J, leaving 14 bases between. The DNA of the CDR3 is TGTGCCAGCAGTTTAGTATCCTCACCGTCAGCTTTCTTT. It translates to CASSLVSSPSAFF. Together with reference TRBV28 and TRBJ1-1, the CDR3 gives the full variable domain: DVKVTQSSRYLVKRTGEKVFLECVQDMDHENMFWYRQDPGLGLRLIYFSYDVKMKEKGDIPEGYSVSREKKERFSLILESASTNQTSMYLCASSLVSSPSAFFGQGTRLTVV.

This clonotype was counted many times. V gene TRBV27 combines with J gene TRBJ2-7; no definite D call. Germline values: CDR1 MNHEY, CDR2 SMNVEV (reference sequence). V was trimmed by 3 bases and J by 3 bases, leaving 9 bases between them. The CDR3 consists of 13 residues. This chain's CDR3 is CASSFSGDYEQYF. CDR3 DNA sequence: TGTGCCAGCAGTTTCAGTGGGGACTACGAGCAGTACTTC.

V usage is TRBV19 and J usage is TRBJ2-2, with D maybe TRBD2 (5 bases). Trimming left V 5 bases short and J 0 bases short, with 13 bases between. The CDR3 has 16 amino acids. The germline V gene encodes CDR1 LNHDA and CDR2 SQIVND (reference sequence). The CDR3 DNA is TGTGCCAGTAGTTGGGCTGAGGGCGCGAACACCGGGGAGCTGTTTTTT. As protein: CASSWAEGANTGELFF.

The rearrangement joins TRBV27 to TRBJ2-3, with D possibly being TRBD2 (5 bases). Trimming took off 3 bases at V and 1 base at J, with 11 bases between the two ends. CDR1 MNHEY and CDR2 SMNVEV come from the germline V gene (reference sequence). The CDR3 runs to 15 residues. The CDR3 bases are TGTGCCAGCAGTTTGAGGGTGGTAGGCACAGATACGCAGTATTTT. It yields the protein CASSLRVVGTDTQYF.

The rearrangement links TRBV12-3 or TRBV12-4 to TRBJ2-1, with TRBD2 matching 14 bases. The CDR3 loop spans 21 amino acids. Germline trimming cut 4 bases from V and 6 bases from J; bases unmatched to any gene: 20. The CDR3 DNA is TGTGCCAGCAGTTCCCCTATCCTCCGGGACAGCGGACTAGCGGGAGGCAATGAGCAGTTCTTC. It translates to CASSSPILRDSGLAGGNEQFF.

A few counts support this clonotype. The V gene is TRBV4-2, the J gene TRBJ2-1; no clear D gene. Germline CDR1 is LGHNA and CDR2 is YNFKEQ. V gave up 0 bases and J gave up 8 bases, with 8 bases separating them. This CDR3 region has 13 residues. In DNA, the CDR3 is TGTGCCAGCAGCCAAGATAACTCCTATGAGCAGTTCTTC. As protein: CASSQDNSYEQFF.

The chain couples TRBV28 to TRBJ2-5; D possibly uses TRBD1 or TRBD2 (5 bases each). V dropped 5 bases and J dropped 5 bases, with 15 bases sitting between them. The germline gives CDR1 MDHEN, CDR2 SYDVKM. This CDR3 has 14 amino acids. The CDR3 loop is CASSPRRGVETQYF. The CDR3 DNA sequence: TGTGCCAGCAGTCCTCGGCGAGGGGTGGAGACCCAGTACTTC. Full variable domain (missing parts from reference TRBV28 and TRBJ2-5): DVKVTQSSRYLVKRTGEKVFLECVQDMDHENMFWYRQDPGLGLRLIYFSYDVKMKEKGDIPEGYSVSREKKERFSLILESASTNQTSMYLCASSPRRGVETQYFGPGTRLLVL.

Ten or more counts support this clonotype. The chain employs TRBV29-1 and TRBJ2-7; the match to TRBD2 covers 9 bases. J lost 0 bases, V lost 4 bases, and 13 bases had no gene match. In germline, CDR1 is SQVTM, CDR2 ANQGSEA. The CDR3 consists of 17 residues. As DNA, the CDR3 is TGCAGCGTTGCGCAGGCGTTGACTAGCGGTTTCTCCTACGAGCAGTACTTC. Protein: CSVAQALTSGFSYEQYF.

This chain uses TRBV27 with TRBJ2-1; TRBD2 matches 9 bases. The CDR3 consists of 18 residues. V gave up 1 base and J gave up 2 bases; unmatched junction bases: 9. Germline V gene sequence: CDR1 MNHEY, CDR2 SMNVEV (reference sequence). The CDR3 bases are TGTGCCAGCAGTTTATTAGCGGGAGAATCGTTCCCCTACAATGAGCAGTTCTTC. The encoded protein is CASSLLAGESFPYNEQFF.

This clonotype was detected ten times or more. The rearrangement uses TRBV4-2 and TRBJ1-1; weak D call: TRBD1 (5 bases). CDR3 length equals 15 residues. The V end lost 1 base, the J end lost 7 bases, and 16 bases lay between the germline ends. Looked up from germline, CDR1 is LGHNA and CDR2 is YNFKEQ. CDR3 DNA: TGTGCCAGCAGCCAAGCAGACAGAGTCTTAAATGAAGCTTTCTTT. Translation: CASSQADRVLNEAFF.